This T cell receptor beta chain is from a study of OX40 agonist ivuxolimab in advanced cancers. Study-wide background: Ivuxolimab, an antibody acting as an agonist of OX40 (CD134), was used to treat patients.

Assay used: immunoSEQ multiplex PCR; TCRdb lists only in-frame clones, some missing. The table records 94,000 or so clones, 80% to 90% of them present only once. Germline-derived CDR1 and CDR2 are SGHAT and FQNNGV. V dropped 5 bases and J dropped 8; count of bases not matched to a gene: 4. This CDR3 is built from 13 residues. Systemic immunosuppression or a history of autoimmune disease excluded patients. The receptor comes from an adult with an advanced solid tumor such as melanoma, head and neck, liver or kidney cancer. The chain is built from TRBV11-2 and TRBJ1-2; 11 bases line up with TRBD1. Sequenced material: CD4+ or CD8+ T cells sorted from blood, taken in a trial of the OX40 agonist ivuxolimab. The CDR3 DNA is TGTGCCAGCAGCCCCCGGACAGGGGGCGGCTACACCTTC. Translation gives CASSPRTGGGYTF.